Following are 3 T cell receptor beta chains from one sample sequenced in a study of cytomegalovirus exposure and HLA in healthy donors. Primers for the PCR totalled 60 Vbeta and 13 Jbeta. Generated by immunoSEQ multiplex PCR, the TCRdb table keeps only in-frame clones and is missing some. The sample consists of about 82,000 clones, 70% to 80% of them appearing once. The sequencing input was PBMCs. The source of these receptors is a man aged 45-65 years in good health and CMV-seronegative.

The chain combines TRBV7-9 with TRBJ1-6; TRBD1 agrees at 8 bases. The V segment lost 5 bases and the J segment 4 bases; nucleotides outside the gene matches: 7. CDR1 and CDR2 (germline): SEHNR, FQNEAQ (reference sequence). CDR3 length: 16 amino acids. Here the CDR3 reads CASSHETGVYNSPLHF. As DNA, the CDR3 is TGTGCCAGCAGCCATGAGACAGGGGTGTATAATTCACCCCTCCACTTT.

This clone was observed a handful of times. The J gene is TRBJ1-3, the V gene TRBV5-4, with D unclear. Trimming took 9 bases from V and 0 from J, leaving 7 bases between them. Germline CDR1 reads SGHNT; CDR2 reads YYREEE (reference sequence). This CDR3 contains 12 residues. The CDR3 loop is CANGDSGNTIYF. CDR3 DNA sequence: TGTGCCAACGGGGACTCTGGAAACACCATATATTTT.

This chain's CDR3 is CASSLHNRDRDEQYF. DNA for the CDR3: TGCGCCAGCAGCTTGCACAACCGGGACAGGGACGAGCAGTACTTC. The rearrangement links TRBV5-1 to TRBJ2-7, with TRBD1 matching 9 bases. The length of the CDR3 is 15 residues. Trimming cost V 1 base and J 5 bases; bases outside gene matches: 7. CDR1 and CDR2 (germline): SGHRS, YFSETQ. The full variable domain, with the rest looked up from reference TRBV5-1 and TRBJ2-7, is KAGVTQTPRYLIKTRGQQVTLSCSPISGHRSVSWYQQTPGQGLQFLFEYFSETQRNKGNFPGRFSGRQFSNSRSEMNVSTLELGDSALYLCASSLHNRDRDEQYFGPGTRLTVT.